The 22 T cell receptor beta chains below were found in one sample sequenced in a study of cytomegalovirus exposure and HLA in healthy donors. The PCR had 60 Vbeta and 13 Jbeta primers. Clones were sequenced by immunoSEQ multiplex PCR, and TCRdb holds only the in-frame ones, with some missing. The data contain approximately 150,000 clones, roughly 70% of them seen just once; the ten biggest clones take up roughly 1.6%. Sequencing was carried out using PBMCs. Receptor source: a middle-aged woman in good health and CMV-seronegative.

This clone has just one count. The junction differs from germline at one of its ends, possibly a read error. The chain recombines TRBV27 with TRBJ2-3; D remains ambiguous. Germline V lookup: CDR1 MNHEY, CDR2 SMNVEV (reference sequence). The CDR3 contains 14 residues. The CDR3 sequence is CARSSPLRTDTQYF. Here the CDR3 DNA reads TGTGCCCGCAGCTCTCCACTACGCACAGATACGCAGTATTTT.

The chain is built from TRBV6-5 and TRBJ1-2, with D possibly matching TRBD1 (6 bases). The germline V gene encodes CDR1 MNHEY and CDR2 SVGAGI. Trimming removed 4 bases from V and 4 bases from J, with 16 bases in between. The CDR3 runs 15 residues. The CDR3 nucleotides are TGTGCCAGCAGTTTGGAACAGGGAGTGGGCTATGGCTACACCTTC. The encoded protein is CASSLEQGVGYGYTF.

This clone has a single count. An end of the junction differs from the germline gene, which may be a read error. This chain connects TRBV28 to TRBJ1-3, with 7 bases that match TRBD1. Germline V gene sequence: CDR1 MDHEN, CDR2 SYDVKM. The CDR3 sequence is 15 residues long. CDR3 DNA sequence: TGTGCCAGCAGTTCAGCGGACAGGACTGGGAACACCATATATTTT. It yields the protein CASSSADRTGNTIYF.

The J gene is TRBJ2-2, the V gene TRBV2, with a possible D match to TRBD1 (6 bases). Germline values: CDR1 SNHLY, CDR2 FYNNEI. Trimming shortened V by 4 bases and J by 4 bases, and 10 bases separated the two germline ends. There are 14 residues in the CDR3. The CDR3 sequence: CASSGGRGTGELFF. CDR3 coding DNA: TGTGCCAGCAGTGGGGGCAGGGGCACCGGGGAGCTGTTTTTT.

The gene calls are TRBV5-1 and TRBJ1-3; no reliable D call. Germline CDR1 SGHRS, CDR2 YFSETQ. Deletions cut 2 bases from V and 0 bases from J, with 15 bases between. CDR3 length: 17 amino acids. The CDR3 nucleotides read TGCGCCAGCAGCTTTGGGCAGGTGCTTCCCTCTGGAAACACCATATATTTT. The encoded protein is CASSFGQVLPSGNTIYF.

CDR3 residues: CASSQGGGALETQYF. CDR3 DNA sequence: TGTGCCAGCAGCCAGGGCGGGGGGGCCCTTGAGACCCAGTACTTC. The gene calls are TRBV9 and TRBJ2-5, with 9 bases aligning to TRBD2. The CDR3 consists of 15 residues. Per the germline V gene, CDR1 is SGDLS and CDR2 is YYNGEE. Losses at the gene ends were 4 bases for V and 5 bases for J; bases not matched to a gene: 9. Looking up the rest from reference TRBV9 and TRBJ2-5 gives the full variable domain: DSGVTQTPKHLITATGQRVTLRCSPRSGDLSVYWYQQSLDQGLQFLIQYYNGEERAKGNILERFSAQQFPDLHSELNLSSLELGDSALYFCASSQGGGALETQYFGPGTRLLVL.

This clone has more than one count but fewer than ten. This sequence joins TRBV28 and TRBJ1-1, with D possibly being TRBD1 (6 bases). V gave up 4 bases and J gave up 5 bases, with 14 bases separating them. The CDR3 is made up of 14 amino acids. The V gene's germline CDR1 is MDHEN and CDR2 SYDVKM. CDR3 residues: CASSSVHRVTEAFF. In DNA form, the CDR3 reads TGTGCCAGCAGTTCCGTCCACAGGGTGACTGAAGCTTTCTTT. Variable domain in full (rest from reference TRBV28 and TRBJ1-1): DVKVTQSSRYLVKRTGEKVFLECVQDMDHENMFWYRQDPGLGLRLIYFSYDVKMKEKGDIPEGYSVSREKKERFSLILESASTNQTSMYLCASSSVHRVTEAFFGQGTRLTVV.

As DNA, the CDR3 is TGTGCCAGCAGTTCCGACAGGGATGGAAACACCATATATTTT. It specifies CASSSDRDGNTIYF. The rearrangement uses TRBV27 and TRBJ1-3; 7 nucleotides agree with TRBD1. Germline V gene lookup returns CDR1 MNHEY and CDR2 SMNVEV (reference sequence). This CDR3 comprises 14 residues. V shed 4 bases, J shed 3 bases, and the junction held 3 bases outside the gene matches.

This sequence joins TRBV19 and TRBJ1-2; D gene unclear. V dropped 7 bases and J dropped 6 bases, with 15 bases sitting between them. This CDR3 spans 13 amino acids. Germline V gene data show CDR1 as LNHDA and CDR2 as SQIVND (reference sequence). The CDR3 spells CASTQARANGYTF. In DNA, the CDR3 is TGTGCCAGTACGCAGGCGAGGGCGAATGGCTACACCTTC.

The chain recombines TRBV28 with TRBJ1-1; D is unresolved. V was cut by 2 bases and J by 0 bases, with 10 bases left in between. Germline lookup yields CDR1 MDHEN and CDR2 SYDVKM. This CDR3 region has 15 residues. The CDR3 DNA reads TGTGCCAGCAGTTTAGTGGGCAGCTTGAACACTGAAGCTTTCTTT. Its protein is CASSLVGSLNTEAFF. Looking up the rest from reference TRBV28 and TRBJ1-1 gives the full variable domain: DVKVTQSSRYLVKRTGEKVFLECVQDMDHENMFWYRQDPGLGLRLIYFSYDVKMKEKGDIPEGYSVSREKKERFSLILESASTNQTSMYLCASSLVGSLNTEAFFGQGTRLTVV.

This rearrangement joins TRBV18 to TRBJ2-5; TRBD1 matches 7 bases. CDR3 length equals 15 residues. V trimming: 3 bases; J trimming: 5 bases; junction bases outside the gene matches: 9. Germline V gene lookup returns CDR1 KGHSH and CDR2 LQKENI. The CDR3 DNA reads TGTGCCAGCTCACCTTCCCGGGGACAGCGGGAGACCCAGTACTTC. This encodes CASSPSRGQRETQYF. The full variable domain, rest sourced from reference TRBV18 and TRBJ2-5, is NAGVMQNPRHLVRRRGQEARLRCSPMKGHSHVYWYRQLPEEGLKFMVYLQKENIIDESGMPKERFSAEFPKEGPSILRIQQVVRGDSAAYFCASSPSRGQRETQYFGPGTRLLVL.

This chain connects TRBV29-1 to TRBJ1-2; D is unresolved. The CDR3 length is 12 residues. V lost 3 bases and J 3 bases, leaving 8 bases between the germline ends. CDR1 SQVTM and CDR2 ANQGSEA come from the germline V gene. The CDR3 reads CSVERAHYGYTF. In nucleotides, the CDR3 is TGCAGCGTTGAGAGGGCTCACTATGGCTACACCTTC.

This clone was found once. Other DNA sequences of this sample code for an identical CDR3. The chain employs TRBV19 and TRBJ1-1; D possibly corresponds to TRBD1 (5 bases). The V end was cut by 5 bases, the J end by 0 bases, with 10 bases between. CDR1 and CDR2 from the germline V gene are LNHDA and SQIVND (reference sequence). This CDR3 spans 14 amino acids. The CDR3 region is CASSSRQMNTEAFF. DNA of the CDR3: TGTGCCAGTAGTTCAAGACAGATGAACACTGAAGCTTTCTTT.

This clone was counted a single time. V usage is TRBV6-5 and J usage is TRBJ1-2, with TRBD1 matching over 10 bases. V dropped 1 base and J dropped 6; count of bases not matched to a gene: 5. The CDR3 has 15 residues. Germline CDR1 and CDR2: MNHEY and SVGAGI. CDR3 coding DNA: TGTGCCAGCAGTTACTTATCGACAGGGGGCGATGGCTACACCTTC. It translates to CASSYLSTGGDGYTF.

This clone has more than one count but fewer than ten. The chain couples TRBV7-9 to TRBJ1-2; 7 nucleotides match TRBD1. V gave up 5 bases and J gave up 5 bases; unmatched junction bases: 8. Germline V lookup: CDR1 SEHNR, CDR2 FQNEAQ (reference sequence). The CDR3 loop spans 14 amino acids. CDR3 protein: CASSQGTAEYGYTF. For the CDR3, the DNA is TGTGCCAGCAGCCAAGGGACAGCAGAATATGGCTACACCTTC.

V and J are TRBV5-6 and TRBJ2-3, with D possibly being TRBD2 (6 bases). Trimming cost V 0 bases and J 3 bases, with 17 bases left between them. Germline assignment: CDR1 SGHDT and CDR2 YYEEEE. This CDR3 contains 17 residues. The CDR3 DNA reads TGTGCCAGCAGCTTGGCCAGTGCAAGCCGGGGGACAGATACGCAGTATTTT. Translation: CASSLASASRGTDTQYF.

The gene calls are TRBV19 and TRBJ2-1; 8 nucleotides match TRBD2. V trimming: 3 bases; J trimming: 4 bases; junction bases outside the gene matches: 5. The CDR3 covers 15 residues. The germline V gene has CDR1 LNHDA and CDR2 SQIVND (reference sequence). The CDR3 sequence is CASSIDSGSYNEQFF. The DNA of the CDR3 is TGTGCCAGTAGTATCGACAGCGGGAGTTACAATGAGCAGTTCTTC.

This CDR3 reads CASSARLSAAFPDTQYF. Written as DNA, the CDR3 is TGTGCCAGCAGTGCACGACTTAGTGCGGCGTTTCCAGATACGCAGTATTTT. V and J are TRBV6-1 and TRBJ2-3, with no clear D. Germline V gene sequence: CDR1 MNHNS, CDR2 SASEGT. Trimming took off 4 bases at V and 4 bases at J, with 21 bases between the two ends. The CDR3 is 17 residues long.

The rearrangement uses TRBV9 and TRBJ1-2; TRBD1 matches 10 bases. With 1 base clipped from V and 5 bases from J, the junction kept 5 bases outside the gene matches. The CDR3 spans 15 residues. Per germline, CDR1 SGDLS and CDR2 YYNGEE. The CDR3 is CASSVPPGQGYGYTF. DNA of the CDR3: TGTGCCAGCAGCGTACCACCGGGACAGGGGTATGGCTACACCTTC.

This chain uses TRBV4-2 with TRBJ2-5; possible D gene TRBD2, 6 bases. In germline, CDR1 is LGHNA, CDR2 YNFKEQ. The CDR3 is 17 amino acids. Trimming removed 0 bases from V and 4 bases from J, with 18 bases in between. The chain's CDR3 is CASSQELERWGVETQYF. The DNA of the CDR3 is TGTGCCAGCAGCCAAGAATTAGAGCGGTGGGGGGTAGAGACCCAGTACTTC.

This chain links TRBV7-2 with TRBJ2-2, with D maybe TRBD1 (6 bases). Looked up from germline, CDR1 is SGHTA and CDR2 is FQGNSA. CDR3 length: 15 amino acids. V was shortened by 3 bases and J by 2 bases, with 10 bases between the two germline ends. CDR3 amino acids: CASSFYRENTGELFF. CDR3 nucleotide sequence: TGTGCCAGCAGCTTCTACAGGGAAAACACCGGGGAGCTGTTTTTT.

The J gene is TRBJ2-3, the V gene TRBV10-3; 9 bases map to TRBD2. The CDR3 contains 15 residues. The germline V gene encodes CDR1 ENHRY and CDR2 SYGVKD. V shed 8 bases, J shed 1 base, and the junction held 7 bases outside the gene matches. As DNA, the CDR3 is TGTGCCATCCGCGGGAGGGCCTTAGGCACAGATACGCAGTATTTT. Protein: CAIRGRALGTDTQYF.